What follows are 4 T cell receptor beta chains derived from one specimen sequenced in a study of shared clonotypes between healthy human individuals. This table comes from immunoSEQ multiplex PCR, and its TCRdb copy is limited to in-frame clones, with some not included. The sample has fewer than 2.5 million clones; approximately 94% are singletons. The sequenced sample consisted of naive CD4+ T cells from PBMCs. Subset meaning: CD45RA+ positively selected. All receptors derive from a young man in good health. Some clones in this sample may be carry-over from other donors' samples.

Regarding this clone: The sample contains more than one DNA sequence encoding this CDR3. The chain links TRBV9 to TRBJ1-5; D remains ambiguous. Germline lookup yields CDR1 SGDLS and CDR2 YYNGEE. The CDR3 runs to 13 residues. V lost 0 bases to trimming and J lost 3 bases, with 4 bases between them. The CDR3 coding sequence is TGTGCCAGCAGCGTAGGGCTCAATCAGCCCCAGCATTTT. Amino acid sequence: CASSVGLNQPQHF.

As DNA, the CDR3 is TGTGCCAGCAGTTTCCCTGGGGGACGGGGGGCACTGCGGGCTGAAGCTTTCTTT. Its protein is CASSFPGGRGALRAEAFF. The J gene is TRBJ1-1, the V gene TRBV28, with D possibly matching TRBD1 (6 bases). V lost 3 bases to trimming and J lost 6 bases, with 26 bases between them. The CDR3 extends over 18 amino acids. CDR1 and CDR2 (germline): MDHEN, SYDVKM. The whole variable domain, filled in from reference TRBV28 and TRBJ1-1, reads DVKVTQSSRYLVKRTGEKVFLECVQDMDHENMFWYRQDPGLGLRLIYFSYDVKMKEKGDIPEGYSVSREKKERFSLILESASTNQTSMYLCASSFPGGRGALRAEAFFGQGTRLTVV.

This chain links TRBV28 with TRBJ1-2; D might be TRBD1 (6 bases). This CDR3 is built from 16 residues. Germline loops: CDR1 MDHEN, CDR2 SYDVKM. With 1 base removed from V and 2 bases from J, the gap between germline ends came to 14 bases. The CDR3 region is CASSLFGGLGNYGYTF. The CDR3 DNA sequence: TGTGCCAGCAGTTTATTCGGGGGGCTAGGGAACTATGGCTACACCTTC.

The V gene is TRBV9, the J gene TRBJ1-3, with D perhaps TRBD1 (5 bases). The CDR3 is 13 amino acids. Trimming removed 4 bases from V and 4 bases from J, with 9 bases in between. Germline V CDR1 and CDR2: SGDLS, YYNGEE. The CDR3 DNA follows: TGTGCCAGCAGCCTGGGGGTCGGAAACACCATATATTTT. Its protein is CASSLGVGNTIYF. The full variable domain, with the rest looked up from reference TRBV9 and TRBJ1-3, is DSGVTQTPKHLITATGQRVTLRCSPRSGDLSVYWYQQSLDQGLQFLIQYYNGEERAKGNILERFSAQQFPDLHSELNLSSLELGDSALYFCASSLGVGNTIYFGEGSWLTVV.